This T cell receptor beta chain was found in a study of blood T cell repertoires in COVID-19 (TCRdb year 2020). About the full investigation: Collaborator samples came from the United States, Italy and Spain and covered acute and convalescent phases of COVID-19. The material from the prospective study consisted of cDNA or gDNA derived from T cells, B-cell-depleted T cells, or PBMCs. Deeply sampled blood TCRbeta repertoires from subjects exposed to, actively infected with, or recovered from COVID-19 were included in the dataset. The repertoires were released in a freely available public database meant as a resource for research on the immune response to SARS-CoV-2. The samples were drawn from the first 160 participants of the ongoing ImmuneRACE study and from 1,254 subjects provided by 6 global collaborators. Sample metadata almost always included a de-identified subject ID, COVID-19 status, age in years and sex. Where HLA class I and class II types were available, the types were taken from metadata supplied by the sample provider, not from assay-based typing.

A note on this clone: Its recognized antigen is unknown. No quality values exist for individual bases; no much larger clone is one base distant.

In Seattle, one collaborating source enrolled patients while the infection was active and tracked those patients longitudinally over the course of disease. Collaborating institutions collected whole blood in K2EDTA tubes following their own protocols. For TCRbeta analysis, collaborators shipped samples in one of three forms: frozen whole blood, isolated PBMCs, or DNA extracted from either of those sample types. Broad study findings and their caveats: The quantity of clinical and demographic metadata differed by source and by participant and was supplied without curation.

The CDR3 holds 17 amino acids from the cysteine to the phenylalanine. CDR3 DNA only is kept here, 51 bases in frame from base 1. CDR1 and CDR2 were assigned from the germline V gene (reference sequence) as LGHDT and YNNKEL. Germline trimming amounts to 4 bases on V and 6 bases on J, with 15 as the count of junction bases outside the gene matches. TCRbeta CDR3 regions were amplified from genomic DNA using the immunoSEQ Assay, a bias-controlled multiplex PCR. Under the source paper's analysis protocol: The number of nucleated cells in each sample was estimated from the amplification of reference gene primers within the assay. To quantify the absolute abundance of each unique TCRbeta CDR3 rearrangement, sequence reads were collapsed and filtered. For each sample, productive Simpson clonality was calculated as the square root of Simpson's diversity index across productive rearrangements. TCRdb retrieved this table from immuneACCESS and kept in-frame rearrangements only. Not all clones are present; in checked studies, unresolved V genes account for under half, and no reason is known for the remainder. V and J calls and clone size are those listed in that table; D and trimming were worked out from the DNA. A total of some 200,000 clones appear in this sample, roughly 81% of them only once. The ten largest clones represent 11% of the sample.

The receptor was isolated from a woman aged 40 to 50 with COVID-19, enrolled during active disease. The rearrangement joined TRBV3-1 (or the pseudogene TRBV3-2) to TRBJ2-4, with TRBD1 identical over 7 junction bases. Material: peripheral blood. The CDR3 protein sequence reads: CASSLRHPGQTLNIQYF. The sequenced DNA is TGTGCCAGCAGCCTAAGACACCCGGGACAGACCTTAAACATTCAGTACTTC.